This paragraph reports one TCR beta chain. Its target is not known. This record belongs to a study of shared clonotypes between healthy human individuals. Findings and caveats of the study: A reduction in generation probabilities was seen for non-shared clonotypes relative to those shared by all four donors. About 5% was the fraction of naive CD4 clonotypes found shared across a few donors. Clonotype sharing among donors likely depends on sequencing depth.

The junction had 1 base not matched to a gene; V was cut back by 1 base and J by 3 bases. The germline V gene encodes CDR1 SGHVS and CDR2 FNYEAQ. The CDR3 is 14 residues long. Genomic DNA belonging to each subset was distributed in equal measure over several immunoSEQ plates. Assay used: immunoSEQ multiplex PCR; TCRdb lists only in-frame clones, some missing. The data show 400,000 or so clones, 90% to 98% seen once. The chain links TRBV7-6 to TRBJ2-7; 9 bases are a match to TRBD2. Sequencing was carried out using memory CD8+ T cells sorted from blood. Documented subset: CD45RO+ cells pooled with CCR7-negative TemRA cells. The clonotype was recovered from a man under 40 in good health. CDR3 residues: CASSLVSGSYEQYF. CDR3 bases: TGTGCCAGCAGCTTAGTTAGCGGGAGCTACGAGCAGTACTTC.